These 23 T cell receptor beta chains originate from one sample sequenced in a study of T cells after yellow fever vaccination. TCRdb passed the 5' RACE reads through MiXCR, listing each CDR3 protein once. The data contain 300,000 to 450,000 distinct CDR3 sequences, roughly 6.1% of them seen just once; the ten biggest clones take up approximately 15%. The sequenced sample was PBMCs, obtained 5 days after the yellow fever booster vaccination. The receptors come from a man aged 30 to 45 who received the YFV17D yellow fever vaccine.

The rearrangement joins TRBV20-1 to TRBJ2-5, with TRBD1 identical over 7 bases. Germline CDR1 and CDR2: DFQATT and SNEGSKA (reference sequence). V was clipped by 6 bases and J by 2 bases; unmatched bases: 6. The CDR3 spans 13 residues. The CDR3 reads CSANRDSQETQYF. The DNA for the CDR3 is TGCAGTGCAAATAGGGACAGTCAAGAGACCCAGTACTTC.

This chain connects TRBV27 to TRBJ2-7, with 8 bases aligning to TRBD1. The junction had 12 bases not matched to a gene; V was cut back by 3 bases and J by 5 bases. CDR1 and CDR2 (germline): MNHEY, SMNVEV (reference sequence). The CDR3 runs to 16 residues. The CDR3 reads CASSFQSGTGRHEQYF. As DNA, the CDR3 is TGTGCCAGCAGTTTCCAATCCGGGACAGGTCGGCACGAGCAGTACTTC.

This clonotype was counted between two and nine times. The V call is TRBV19, the J call TRBJ1-1; tentatively, D is TRBD1 (6 bases). The V end was cut by 5 bases, the J end by 4 bases, with 11 bases between. The CDR3 sequence is 13 residues long. Germline CDR1 LNHDA, CDR2 SQIVND (reference sequence). CDR3 residues: CASSGQLSTEAFF. In DNA form, the CDR3 reads TGTGCCAGTAGTGGACAGCTGTCCACTGAAGCTTTCTTT.

This clonotype was observed many times. The chain joins TRBV27 to TRBJ2-5; D is unclear. CDR1 is MNHEY, CDR2 SMNVEV, per germline (reference sequence). The CDR3 sequence is 15 residues long. V shed 5 bases and J shed 0 bases, with 13 bases lying between them. Written as DNA, the CDR3 is TGTGCCAGCAGTACGGCCCCCCAGTACCAAGAGACCCAGTACTTC. Protein product: CASSTAPQYQETQYF.

This clonotype was picked up a small number of times. The chain employs TRBV7-2 and TRBJ2-7; D unresolved. V was pared by 3 bases and J by 5 bases, with 14 bases between. The CDR3 extends over 14 amino acids. Germline V gene lookup returns CDR1 SGHTA and CDR2 FQGNSA. CDR3 nucleotides: TGTGCCAGCAGCTTTTTCCAGGCCGCGAACGAGCAGTACTTC. Protein sequence: CASSFFQAANEQYF.

The gene calls are TRBV14 and TRBJ1-2; possibly TRBD1 for D (5 bases). Germline V gives CDR1 SGHDN, CDR2 FVKESK. V lost 3 bases to trimming and J lost 1 base, with 12 bases between them. The CDR3 loop spans 15 amino acids. The CDR3 coding sequence is TGTGCCAGCAGCCAGACGGGACGCCGTAACTATGGCTACACCTTC. It is translated as CASSQTGRRNYGYTF. Complete variable domain (other parts from reference TRBV14 and TRBJ1-2): EAGVTQFPSHSVIEKGQTVTLRCDPISGHDNLYWYRRVMGKEIKFLLHFVKESKQDESGMPNNRFLAERTGGTYSTLKVQPAELEDSGVYFCASSQTGRRNYGYTFGSGTRLTVV.

This clonotype came up many times. V gene TRBV30 combines with J gene TRBJ2-1; D is unresolved. The CDR3 is 11 residues long. The V gene's germline CDR1 is GTSNPN and CDR2 SVGIG (reference sequence). The ends were cut back, 3 bases at V and 9 bases at J, with 9 bases in the middle. In DNA, the CDR3 is TGTGCCTGGAGCCTTAGTGTTGAGCAGTTCTTC. It yields the protein CAWSLSVEQFF.

The CDR3 DNA reads TGTGCCAGCAGCCAAGAAGGGTGGGAGTTGTCCGGGGAGCTGTTTTTT. Protein sequence: CASSQEGWELSGELFF. The chain uses TRBV14 and TRBJ2-2; a possible D gene is TRBD2 (5 bases). Trimming removed 0 bases from V and 6 bases from J, with 14 bases in between. CDR3 length equals 16 residues. Germline CDR1 and CDR2: SGHDN and FVKESK.

This chain uses TRBV18 with TRBJ2-3; no clear D gene. V lost 2 bases and J 6 bases, leaving 12 bases between the germline ends. CDR1 and CDR2 from the germline V gene are KGHSH and LQKENI. The length of the CDR3 is 14 residues. CDR3 protein: CASSPETNRDTQYF. The CDR3 DNA is TGTGCCAGCTCACCAGAGACAAATCGCGATACGCAGTATTTT.

This clonotype was found many times. The chain combines TRBV7-8 with TRBJ2-3; TRBD1 aligns across 7 bases. The ends lost 5 bases at V and 5 bases at J; junction bases unmatched: 10. Germline V gives CDR1 SGHVS, CDR2 FQNEAQ. This CDR3 is 15 amino acids long. The CDR3 nucleotides read TGTGCCAGCAGCCCTCGAACAGGGGCAGAAGATACGCAGTATTTT. It yields the protein CASSPRTGAEDTQYF. Full variable domain (rest looked up from reference TRBV7-8 and TRBJ2-3): GAGVSQSPRYKVAKRGQDVALRCDPISGHVSLFWYQQALGQGPEFLTYFQNEAQLDKSGLPSDRFFAERPEGSVSTLKIQRTQQEDSAVYLCASSPRTGAEDTQYFGPGTRLTVL.

This clonotype was seen repeatedly, ten times or more. The rearrangement links TRBV6-5 to TRBJ2-5; possible D gene TRBD2, 5 bases. The CDR3 spans 15 residues. V lost 0 bases and J 5 bases, leaving 13 bases between the germline ends. Germline loops: CDR1 MNHEY, CDR2 SVGAGI. The CDR3 is CASSYSSAGEETQYF. CDR3 DNA sequence: TGTGCCAGCAGTTACTCGAGCGCCGGGGAGGAGACCCAGTACTTC.

This clonotype was counted between two and nine times. The gene calls are TRBV30 and TRBJ2-2; D call uncertain. V was cut by 1 base and J by 3 bases, with 6 bases left in between. CDR1 is GTSNPN and CDR2 is SVGIG in the germline V gene (reference sequence). This CDR3 has 13 residues. CDR3 bases: TGTGCCTGGAGTGGTATGGACACCGGGGAGCTGTTTTTT. Translation: CAWSGMDTGELFF.

This clonotype was picked up many times. The V gene is TRBV10-3, the J gene TRBJ2-1, with D hard to call. The germline V gene has CDR1 ENHRY and CDR2 SYGVKD. V was pared by 10 bases and J by 10 bases, with 17 bases between. This CDR3 contains 12 residues. Here the CDR3 reads CATSSLGQEQFF. CDR3 DNA: TGTGCCACTTCCAGCTTAGGGCAGGAGCAGTTCTTC.

The chain has TRBV5-5 and TRBJ2-7; a weak D match, TRBD1 (6 bases). With 4 bases removed from V and 4 bases from J, the gap between germline ends came to 18 bases. CDR3 length: 15 residues. Germline assignment: CDR1 SGHKS and CDR2 YYEKEE (reference sequence). The CDR3 DNA reads TGTGCCAGCAGCCATACCCTACAGGGACCGTACGAGCAGTACTTC. This encodes CASSHTLQGPYEQYF.

This clonotype showed up just a few times. The CDR3 sequence: CASSLEQGSRNTIYF. The CDR3 coding sequence is TGCGCCAGCAGCTTGGAACAGGGCTCAAGAAACACCATATATTTT. The chain combines TRBV5-1 with TRBJ1-3, with D possibly TRBD1 on 6 matching bases. Germline V CDR1 and CDR2: SGHRS, YFSETQ. Trimming took 0 bases from V and 5 from J, leaving 12 bases between them. The CDR3 contains 15 residues.

This clonotype has a handful of counts. The rearrangement uses TRBV2 and TRBJ2-1; D not resolved. Looked up from germline, CDR1 is SNHLY and CDR2 is FYNNEI. CDR3 length: 12 residues. Trimming stripped 7 bases from V and 8 bases from J, with 12 bases between. CDR3 nucleotides: TGTGCCAGCACTAGGGTATGGGATGAGCAGTTCTTC. Translation: CASTRVWDEQFF.

J is TRBJ2-2 and V is TRBV5-4; D not certain. In germline, CDR1 is SGHNT, CDR2 YYREEE (reference sequence). Deletions cut 0 bases from V and 6 bases from J, with 9 bases between. The CDR3 has 14 residues. The CDR3 sequence is CASSLALESGELFF. CDR3 coding DNA: TGTGCCAGCAGCTTGGCCCTCGAATCCGGGGAGCTGTTTTTT.

This clonotype has more than one count but fewer than ten. The chain has TRBV14 and TRBJ1-2; D remains ambiguous. The V gene's germline CDR1 is SGHDN and CDR2 FVKESK. V lost 0 bases to trimming and J lost 4 bases, with 12 bases between them. The CDR3 extends over 15 amino acids. In nucleotides, the CDR3 is TGTGCCAGCAGCCAAGAATATACCGGAATCTATGGCTACACCTTC. This gives the protein CASSQEYTGIYGYTF.

This clonotype was detected many times. The chain couples TRBV7-9 to TRBJ2-7; no definite D call. This CDR3 contains 12 residues. Germline-derived CDR1 and CDR2 are SEHNR and FQNEAQ (reference sequence). Between the trimmed V and J ends, which lost 8 bases and 0 bases, there was a span of 8 bases. The CDR3 region is CASEISSYEQYF. The CDR3, as DNA: TGTGCCAGCGAGATTAGCTCCTACGAGCAGTACTTC.

The chain recombines TRBV20-1 with TRBJ2-1; 7 positions agree with TRBD1. From germline, CDR1 is DFQATT and CDR2 SNEGSKA (reference sequence). CDR3 size: 15 residues. Unmatched junction bases numbered 7, after V lost 0 bases and J lost 5 bases. The CDR3 region is CSARDFKGANNEQFF. CDR3 nucleotide sequence: TGCAGTGCTAGAGATTTCAAGGGGGCGAACAATGAGCAGTTCTTC.

The genes are TRBV5-1 and TRBJ2-1; the D gene is possibly TRBD1 (6 bases). CDR1 is SGHRS, CDR2 YFSETQ, per germline. V was clipped by 2 bases and J by 0 bases, with 12 bases between them. This CDR3 is 16 amino acids long. The CDR3, as DNA: TGCGCCAGCAGCTTAGAGGGGGATAGCTCCTACAATGAGCAGTTCTTC. This codes for CASSLEGDSSYNEQFF.

The genes are TRBV12-3 or TRBV12-4 and TRBJ1-1; D call uncertain. Trimming cost V 6 bases and J 10 bases, with 15 bases left between them. The CDR3 spans 12 residues. CDR3 nucleotides: TGTGCCAGCAGCCCTCGGAGAGGCGGAGCTTTCTTT. This translates into CASSPRRGGAFF.

This clonotype was detected ten times or more. The rearrangement uses TRBV20-1 and TRBJ2-2, with unresolved D. The CDR3 covers 12 residues. Trimming took off 5 bases at V and 2 bases at J, with 6 bases between the two ends. The germline V gene has CDR1 DFQATT and CDR2 SNEGSKA (reference sequence). CDR3 sequence (DNA): TGCAGTGCTTGGAAAAACACCGGGGAGCTGTTTTTT. This translates into CSAWKNTGELFF.